The 24 T cell receptor beta chains below come from one sample, sequenced in a study of T cell repertoires in cytomegalovirus infection. Using its own MiXCR run on the reads, TCRdb lists one record per CDR3 protein. The sample has around 740,000 distinct CDR3 sequences; under 40% are singletons. The sequenced sample was PBMCs. These receptors were collected from a human donor in good health (CMV status not recorded). Some clones in this sample may be carry-over from other donors' samples.

The table lists this clonotype with many counts. This chain connects TRBV4-1 to TRBJ1-5; tentative D call: TRBD1 (5 bases). CDR1 is MGHRA and CDR2 is YSYEKL in the germline V gene. V was pared by 0 bases and J by 7 bases, with 13 bases between. The CDR3 loop spans 15 amino acids. The CDR3 loop reads CASSQDVGGWQPQHF. CDR3 in DNA: TGCGCCAGCAGCCAAGATGTGGGGGGGTGGCAGCCCCAGCATTTT.

This clonotype was recorded a few times. V gene TRBV20-1 combines with J gene TRBJ2-1, with D possibly matching TRBD1 (6 bases). V lost 0 bases and J 4 bases, leaving 16 bases between the germline ends. The germline gives CDR1 DFQATT, CDR2 SNEGSKA (reference sequence). The CDR3 is 16 amino acids. The CDR3 sequence is CSARDQGKEFYNEQFF. CDR3 DNA: TGCAGTGCTAGAGACCAGGGGAAGGAGTTTTACAATGAGCAGTTCTTC.

This rearrangement joins TRBV20-1 to TRBJ1-5; D gene unclear. CDR1 is DFQATT and CDR2 is SNEGSKA in the germline V gene (reference sequence). Between the trimmed V and J ends, which lost 3 bases and 6 bases, there was a span of 18 bases. The CDR3 is made up of 15 amino acids. The CDR3 reads CSASTHSSRGQPQHF. CDR3 coding DNA: TGCAGTGCTAGTACCCACTCCTCCCGGGGTCAGCCCCAGCATTTT.

This clonotype was observed a single time. This chain joins TRBV20-1 and TRBJ2-1; no clear D. Germline V gene sequence: CDR1 DFQATT, CDR2 SNEGSKA (reference sequence). Trimming shortened V by 8 bases and J by 5 bases, and 7 bases separated the two germline ends. This CDR3 has 10 amino acids. Here the CDR3 reads CSLLHNEQFF. The CDR3, as DNA: TGCAGTCTCCTCCACAATGAGCAGTTCTTC.

Notes on this clonotype: This may be a read error: a much more frequent sequence differs by one nucleotide. The rearrangement uses TRBV12-3 or TRBV12-4 and TRBJ2-7, with TRBD2 matching over 8 bases. The CDR3 loop spans 14 amino acids. CDR3 DNA sequence: TGTGCCATCAGTTACAAGCGGGGGCCTTACGAGCAGTACTTC. Translating it yields CAISYKRGPYEQYF.

V and J are TRBV6-6 and TRBJ2-1; D is possibly TRBD1 or TRBD2 (5 bases each). From germline, CDR1 is MNHNY and CDR2 SVGAGI (reference sequence). This CDR3 has 14 amino acids. V was cut by 4 bases and J by 9 bases, with 16 bases left in between. CDR3 nucleotides: TGTGCCAGCAGTTTCGGGACCAACCGGGGTGAGCAGTTCTTC. Translating it yields CASSFGTNRGEQFF.

This clonotype was observed a few times. J is TRBJ2-1 and V is TRBV12-3 or TRBV12-4; D may be TRBD2 (7 bases). The V gene lost 5 bases and the J gene lost 7 bases, with 21 bases spanning the gap. CDR3 length: 16 amino acids. The CDR3 DNA reads as TGTGCCAGCAGTGCAACAGGGAGGGGGGCGATAAATGAGCAGTTCTTC. This codes for CASSATGRGAINEQFF.

The chain is built from TRBV14 and TRBJ2-7; 8 positions agree with TRBD1. CDR1 is SGHDN, CDR2 FVKESK, per germline. CDR3 length equals 14 residues. Germline trimming cut 6 bases from V and 6 bases from J; bases unmatched to any gene: 10. CDR3 region: CASSQDRVASEQYF. CDR3 DNA sequence: TGTGCCAGCAGTCAGGACAGGGTGGCCTCCGAGCAGTACTTC.

The rearrangement uses TRBV10-3 and TRBJ2-3, with 7 bases that match TRBD1. The CDR3 length is 16 residues. Losses at the gene ends were 4 bases for V and 0 bases for J; bases not matched to a gene: 7. CDR1 ENHRY and CDR2 SYGVKD come from the germline V gene. The CDR3 reads CAISGRQGSSTDTQYF. In DNA form, the CDR3 reads TGTGCCATCAGTGGCCGACAGGGCTCTAGCACAGATACGCAGTATTTT.

This clonotype was seen a handful of times. This chain links TRBV4-1 with TRBJ1-3, with TRBD1 matching 8 bases. Germline assignment: CDR1 MGHRA and CDR2 YSYEKL. V lost 5 bases and J lost 0; bases outside the gene matches: 18. This CDR3 has 20 residues. The CDR3 DNA is TGCGCCAGCAGCTACGGCGGCGCCGGGACAGGCCTCCTCTCTGGAAACACCATATATTTT. This codes for CASSYGGAGTGLLSGNTIYF.

In its sample, this clonotype was seen a few times. The rearrangement joins TRBV28 to TRBJ1-3; perhaps TRBD1 as D (5 bases). The CDR3 is 17 residues long. Germline CDR1 reads MDHEN; CDR2 reads SYDVKM. The V end lost 1 base, the J end lost 0 bases, and 13 bases lay between the germline ends. CDR3 region: CASSLLRDGHSGNTIYF. CDR3 DNA: TGTGCCAGCAGTTTATTACGGGACGGCCACTCTGGAAACACCATATATTTT.

This clonotype occurred a few times. The chain uses TRBV12-3 or TRBV12-4 and TRBJ1-3; 7 bases are a match to TRBD1. The CDR3 spans 14 residues. V gave up 6 bases and J gave up 3 bases; unmatched junction bases: 5. This CDR3 reads CASRGQVLGNTIYF. DNA of the CDR3: TGTGCCAGCAGAGGACAGGTCCTTGGAAACACCATATATTTT.

The table lists this clonotype with a few counts. For the CDR3, the DNA is TGTGCCAGCAGTTTTATATACTCAGGGGAGGGGGTTGAAGCTTTCTTT. This sequence encodes CASSFIYSGEGVEAFF. This chain joins TRBV28 and TRBJ1-1, with D perhaps matching TRBD1 (6 bases). The germline V gene has CDR1 MDHEN and CDR2 SYDVKM. The CDR3 has 16 residues. Trimming took off 3 bases at V and 7 bases at J, with 21 bases between the two ends.

The chain carries TRBV24-1 and TRBJ1-3; the D is unclear. The germline V gene encodes CDR1 KGHDR and CDR2 SFDVKD. Trimming left V 3 bases short and J 9 bases short, with 11 bases between. The CDR3 is 13 residues long. The DNA for the CDR3 is TGTGCCACCAGTGATGGCTCGATCGGCACCATATATTTT. It yields the protein CATSDGSIGTIYF.

The chain is built from TRBV7-9 and TRBJ1-3; the D is unclear. Germline V lookup: CDR1 SEHNR, CDR2 FQNEAQ (reference sequence). The CDR3 is 19 residues long. Trimming stripped 5 bases from V and 1 base from J, with 24 bases between. CDR3 sequence: CASSLWTAADLPSGNTIYF. The CDR3 DNA reads TGTGCCAGCAGCCTATGGACGGCGGCAGACCTCCCTTCTGGAAACACCATATATTTT.

The rearrangement joins TRBV29-1 to TRBJ2-6; no reliable D call. The CDR3 loop spans 12 amino acids. CDR1 SQVTM and CDR2 ANQGSEA come from the germline V gene. Trimming stripped 3 bases from V and 1 base from J, with 1 base between. Written as DNA, the CDR3 is TGCAGCGTTGATTCTGGGGCCAACGTCCTGACTTTC. Protein product: CSVDSGANVLTF.

A few counts support this clonotype. CDR3 bases: TGCAGTGCCCCCGGGCTTGGAAAGGATGAGCAGTTCTTC. This translates into CSAPGLGKDEQFF. The chain links TRBV20-1 to TRBJ2-1; no firm D call. The CDR3 has 13 residues. Germline V gives CDR1 DFQATT, CDR2 SNEGSKA (reference sequence). V was trimmed by 6 bases and J by 8 bases, leaving 17 bases between them.

This clonotype was found a few times. This chain connects TRBV7-6 to TRBJ1-1; D perhaps matches TRBD1 (5 bases). Trimming cost V 0 bases and J 11 bases, with 13 bases left between them. Germline V gene lookup returns CDR1 SGHVS and CDR2 FNYEAQ. CDR3 size: 13 residues. Here the CDR3 reads CASSLAIAGRAFF. The CDR3 bases are TGTGCCAGCAGCTTAGCGATCGCAGGGCGGGCTTTCTTT.

V and J are TRBV7-1 and TRBJ1-5; tentative D call: TRBD1 (6 bases). TRBV7-1 is labeled an ORF, and its function is uncertain. The germline V and J ends were trimmed by 5 bases and 7 bases, with 18 bases remaining between them. This CDR3 has 15 amino acids. CDR3 DNA sequence: TGTGCCAGCAGCGCGCCCGGGACAACTATCCAGCCCCAGCATTTT. It is translated as CASSAPGTTIQPQHF.

For the CDR3, the DNA is TGTGCCAGCAGTGAATCTACCTACAATGAGCAGTTCTTC. Its protein product is CASSESTYNEQFF. The V call is TRBV2, the J call TRBJ2-1; D is unresolved. Trimming stripped 2 bases from V and 2 bases from J, with 4 bases between. The germline gives CDR1 SNHLY, CDR2 FYNNEI. The CDR3 consists of 13 residues.

A few counts support this clonotype. Here the CDR3 DNA reads TGTGCCAGCAGGGCCCTAGCGGGAGGGCCCCTCCTTGAGCAGTTCTTC. Protein: CASRALAGGPLLEQFF. The V call is TRBV12-3 or TRBV12-4, the J call TRBJ2-1; TRBD2 matches 12 bases. Trimming took 6 bases from V and 9 from J; bases not matched to a gene: 12. The CDR3 is 16 residues long.

The chain joins TRBV27 to TRBJ2-7; 7 bases map to TRBD1. The CDR3 loop spans 13 amino acids. V lost 8 bases to trimming and J lost 2 bases; unmatched junction nucleotides: 6. Germline-derived CDR1 and CDR2 are MNHEY and SMNVEV (reference sequence). CDR3 coding DNA: TGTGCCAGCCGGAGACAGGGTGCCTACGAGCAGTACTTC. This encodes CASRRQGAYEQYF.

The chain has TRBV6-2 or TRBV6-3 and TRBJ1-1, with D unclear. The CDR3 sequence is 14 residues long. V was clipped by 5 bases and J by 0 bases, with 10 bases between them. Germline lookup yields CDR1 MNHEY and CDR2 SVGEGT. The CDR3: CASSEVNMNTEAFF. As DNA, the CDR3 is TGTGCCAGCAGTGAGGTAAACATGAACACTGAAGCTTTCTTT.

The chain has TRBV4-1 and TRBJ1-1; D is unresolved. Germline V CDR1 and CDR2: MGHRA, YSYEKL. The V end was cut by 2 bases, the J end by 1 base, with 8 bases between. The CDR3 has 14 amino acids. Here the CDR3 reads CASSQHTANTEAFF. In DNA, the CDR3 is TGCGCCAGCAGCCAACATACGGCGAACACTGAAGCTTTCTTT.